This T cell receptor beta chain was captured in a study of blood T cell repertoires in COVID-19. Across the whole study: Sites in the United States, Italy and Spain provided acute and convalescent COVID-19 samples. PBMCs, B-cell-depleted T cells, or T cells provided the cDNA or gDNA that made up the material.

In the study's own analysis: Amplification from reference gene primers served as the basis for estimated nucleated cell counts. The data were produced by immunoSEQ multiplex PCR, yet TCRdb's version contains in-frame clones alone and is incomplete. V and J calls and clone size are those listed in that table; D and trimming were worked out from the DNA. The sample consists of 90,000 to 100,000 clones, around 85% of them appearing once. Trimming cost V 6 bases and J 4 bases, with 6 bases left between them. The V gene's germline CDR1 is MDHEN and CDR2 SYDVKM. This CDR3 is built from 11 residues. This TCR was sampled from an older man with acute or convalescent COVID-19. Sequenced input: peripheral blood. This chain links TRBV28 with TRBJ1-1; D is unclear. This chain's CDR3 is CASSWLTEAFF. CDR3 sequence (DNA): TGTGCCAGCAGCTGGCTCACTGAAGCTTTCTTT.